This TCR beta chain was identified in a study of PD-1 blockade in classical Hodgkin lymphoma. Brentuximab vedotin exposure varied, and every patient relapsed after autologous stem cell transplantation. The CDR3 is made up of 17 amino acids. V gave up 1 base and J gave up 0 bases, with 13 bases separating them. Germline V gene sequence: CDR1 KGHSH, CDR2 LQKENI. Here immunoSEQ multiplex PCR was the method, and the copy in TCRdb shows in-frame clones only, minus some. The sample shows roughly 90,000 clones, 81% of them seen only once. The gene calls are TRBV18 and TRBJ1-5; the D is unclear. The specimen was peripheral blood mononuclear cells (PBMCs), collected before the second cycle of nivolumab. The source of this sequence is a human donor with classical Hodgkin lymphoma. Here the CDR3 reads CASSPQGVLPSNQPQHF. CDR3 coding DNA: TGTGCCAGCTCACCACAGGGAGTCCTCCCTAGCAATCAGCCCCAGCATTTT.